The following is a T cell receptor (beta chain) sequence with its context. This clone was recorded a few times. Its antigen remains unidentified. Nothing much larger sits one base from this clone, and base qualities are not available. This sample also contains other DNA sequences that code for the same CDR3. The library was generated by the immunoSEQ multiplex PCR assay. For the multiplex PCR, a mixture combining 60 forward primers for TCR Vbeta segments and 13 reverse primers for TCR Jbeta segments was used. Amplification of the CDR3 region of rearranged TCR beta genes was performed with a multiplex PCR assay on genomic DNA. The amplified TCR beta libraries were sequenced on the Illumina HiSeq System as 87-base-pair reads. Regarding the original processing steps: In a later analysis, tens of millions of unique TCR beta chains were counted across the approximately 620 repertoires, and roughly 10 million of these chains were shared by at least two donors. To remove PCR and sequencing errors, raw reads were error-corrected and collapsed into unique sequences using a nearest-neighbor algorithm that merged closely related sequences. Alignment of CDR3 sequences to IMGT reference sequences was used to assign V, D and J gene segments. For a sequence to be retained, a match of at least six nucleotides was required to both a V gene segment and a J gene segment. Rearrangements were classified as productive when the CDR3 lacked stop codons and remained in frame with V and J, and all other rearrangements were classified as non-productive. Following IMGT convention, CDR3 was defined as the stretch from the second conserved V-encoded cysteine up to the conserved J-encoded phenylalanine. Sequences without an unambiguous match to a single V gene segment were excluded from the earlier analysis of over 500 of the donors. An earlier analysis of 587 of the donors classified V segments as functional when productive rearrangements were above 56.7% and as segregating when the standard deviation between donors was above 5%. A statistical classification framework was built for diagnosing cytomegalovirus status from the catalog of TCR beta chain sequences. V and J gene assignment, in a later analysis, came from comparing TCR nucleotide sequences with IMGT/GENE-DB human TR gene sequences. Using the TCRdist pipeline, a later analysis assigned CDR3 sequences along with most-parsimonious VDJ recombination scenarios. A later analysis defined each TCR beta chain by its CDR3 amino acid sequence plus V-gene family, and excluded reads lacking a unique V-gene family. A later analysis removed 600 or so highly shared, low-generation-probability nucleotide sequences to deal with suspected cross-contamination and a sequencing artifact. A later analysis calculated a clonal expansion index for each public chain from normalized within-repertoire ranks of inferred template counts. In a later analysis, generation probabilities were computed with a VDJ recombination model fitted to out-of-frame rearrangements, and the resulting probabilities were checked against IGoR. Hypergeometric tests were used in a later analysis to score TCR-TCR, TCR-HLA and TCR-CMV co-occurrence, with a repertoire-size bias correction applied to the TCR pairs. To estimate false discovery rates, a later analysis permuted the HLA or CMV assignments 20 times. A later analysis grouped co-occurring TCRs with DBSCAN, adding TCRdist sequence similarity when clustering within HLA-allele-positive subsets. For co-occurrence clustering, repertoires with fewer than 30,000 or more than 120,000 public chains were excluded, along with five repertoires with anomalous nucleotide sharing. TCRdb limited this immuneACCESS table to in-frame rearrangements with V and J called. A share of clones is missing; checked studies link under half to unresolved V genes, and the rest is unexplained. V and J calls and clone size are copied from that table; D and trimming were computed from the DNA. The sample has fewer than 150,000 clones on record, more than 80% of them singletons. The ten top clones hold approximately 6.7% of the sample.

This sample is part of a study of cytomegalovirus exposure and HLA in healthy donors listed by TCRdb under 2017. The study in broad terms: An earlier analysis of roughly 500 of the donors reported approximately 270 Gb of sequence data and more than 90 million unique TCR beta sequences from about 200 million T cells. Approximately 300 gigabases of sequencing data and 70 million to 95 million unique TCR sequences made up an early release that covered 640 HLA-typed donors. Of the 300 to 500 genotyped donors, roughly 80% were placed in the genetic ancestry cluster associated with self-reported Caucasian donors. The aim of the study was to test whether cataloging public T cell receptors could identify signatures of past pathogen exposure. The study profiled the T cell repertoires of under 700 subjects by immunosequencing and related them to cytomegalovirus serostatus. A separate validation cohort of 100 to 150 different subjects was used in addition to the approximately 610-subject first cohort. The study combined high-throughput TCR immunosequencing, statistical association of individual TCRs with disease status, and machine learning to predict cytomegalovirus infection status. A later analysis re-examined previously published TCR beta repertoires from 610 or so donors and added high-resolution HLA genotyping to investigate patterns of TCR occurrence. Rather than drawing on any new phenotypic data, the later analysis identified candidate immune exposures from TCR beta sequences and the way those sequences occurred across donors. An earlier analysis of around 540 of the donors applied high-throughput TCR beta sequencing to assess whether each TCR beta V gene segment acted as functional or pseudogenic. Donor age, sex, ethnicity and CMV serostatus were compiled together with the repertoire data. In a later genetic analysis, genome-wide SNP genotypes for about 65% of the 666 donors were used, and that subset was treated as a discovery cohort. All discovery cohort repertoires had been generated on a single sequencing platform. HLA typing included class I and class II loci at four-digit resolution. Typing coverage differed by locus: A, B, C, DRB1 and DQB1 were typed in about 629-640 donors, DQA1 in 522, DPA1 in 600 to 610, and DPB1 in approximately 450. Roughly 5 DR-DQ haplotypes were treated as single units for association and clustering because of strong linkage in the cohort. Among around 400 genotyped donors of the cohort, an average of about 240,000 unique TCR beta nucleotide sequences were sequenced per donor, around a sixth of them non-productive.

V is pared back by 4 bases and J by 1 base, with 2 bases lying between the germline termini. Taken from the germline V gene, the CDR1 and CDR2 loops are MDHEN and SYDVKM. Taken from cysteine to phenylalanine, the CDR3 has 11 residues. Only the CDR3 portion is preserved as DNA: 33 bases, with reading frame beginning at the first base. The cohort was made up of several hundred healthy bone marrow donors. All cohort members were sampled while nominally healthy, although unrecorded immune exposures were likely present. The donor was CMV seropositive and was included in the group of some 290 seropositive cohort members. Every donor gave a peripheral blood sample, and the peripheral blood mononuclear cells from that sample were used for TCR beta sequencing. The Qiagen DNeasy Blood Extraction Kit was used to extract genomic DNA from the blood cell samples. Overall results and qualifications from the work: The study listed 164 TCR beta chains as associated with cytomegalovirus. Broadly in line with IMGT annotations, most TCR beta V segments showed up in productive rearrangements about 87% or about 30% of the time in an earlier analysis of around 550 of the donors. While some public TCRs were present in many individuals, most TCR sequences turned up only very rarely across donors. A later analysis associated 17,000 or so TCR beta sequences with specific HLA alleles at a false discovery rate of 0.05. Cytomegalovirus status was reported to be diagnosed by the classifier with high specificity and sensitivity in both the original and validation cohorts. The authors suggested that the approach could potentially be extended to other disease states and immunological phenotypes. A later genetic analysis associated a missense DCLRE1C variant with V-gene and J-gene trimming of TCR beta chains, and an independent cohort replicated the association. Because HLA typing was missing for some donors at each locus, association tests included only the typed subset. In a later analysis, the rate of TCR association differed among HLA loci, with DRB1 alleles having the most associated TCRs and HLA-C alleles having the fewest. Because counts were too low, around 18 rarely observed V segments, including chromosome 9 orphons, were left out of the earlier analysis of 500 to 650 of the donors. Linkage disequilibrium might explain the correlated functional status among segregating V segments, but an unknown experimental factor could not be excluded. Compared with the roughly 720-donor mean, donors in an Asian-associated ancestry cluster had fewer N-insertions in productive TCRs, according to a later genetic analysis. A further reported finding was that TCR beta sequences accurately predicted the HLA-A and HLA-B alleles for most subjects in the first cohort. Sequencing depth was assumed to be roughly uniform across donors in the presence/absence analyses, though that assumption may not hold. A few of the identified cytomegalovirus-associated TCR beta chains were confirmed in vitro to be specific for cytomegalovirus antigens. Compared with equally common non-associated chains, HLA-associated TCR beta chains in a later analysis were more clonally expanded and had lower generation probabilities. This cohort had only TCR beta chains sequenced, and the lack of alpha or paired-chain data limited which features could be detected. The only immune exposure information available for the cohort was CMV serostatus. Some IMGT-functional V segments, including TRBV6-2 and TRBV6-3, could not be told apart with the 87-base-pair reads, so those segments were excluded. When HLA alleles, especially DR and DQ, strongly co-occurred, TCR associations were difficult to assign to individual alleles. Several of the top co-occurrence clusters appeared to be linked to parvovirus B19, influenza, CMV and Epstein-Barr virus, according to a later analysis. The sequencing pipeline was judged likely to have produced a cluster of highly shared sequence variants as a technical artifact. A later analysis found that most CMV-associated TCR beta chains appeared HLA-restricted, with HLA associations seemingly driven largely by CMV exposure.

This chain joins TRBV28 to TRBJ2-7, with no D gene named confidently. What was sequenced was PBMCs. This TCR was sampled from a woman aged 25 to 45 in good health and CMV-seropositive. The CDR3 loop reads CASSSSYEQYF. The DNA reads TGTGCCAGCAGTTCGTCCTACGAGCAGTACTTC.